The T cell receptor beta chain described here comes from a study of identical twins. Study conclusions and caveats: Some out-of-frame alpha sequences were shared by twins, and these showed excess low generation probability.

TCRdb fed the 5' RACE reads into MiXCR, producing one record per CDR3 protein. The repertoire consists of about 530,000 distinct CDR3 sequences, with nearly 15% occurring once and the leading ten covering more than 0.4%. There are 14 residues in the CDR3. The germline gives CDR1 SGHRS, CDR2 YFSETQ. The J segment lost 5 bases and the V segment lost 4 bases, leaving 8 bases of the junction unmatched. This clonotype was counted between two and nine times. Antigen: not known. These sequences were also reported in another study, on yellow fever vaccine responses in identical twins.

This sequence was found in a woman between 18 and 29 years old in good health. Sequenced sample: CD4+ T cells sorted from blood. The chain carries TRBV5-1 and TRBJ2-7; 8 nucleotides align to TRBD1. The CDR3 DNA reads TGCGCCAGCAGCGGGACAGGTCCCTTCGACGAGCAGTACTTC. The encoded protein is CASSGTGPFDEQYF.